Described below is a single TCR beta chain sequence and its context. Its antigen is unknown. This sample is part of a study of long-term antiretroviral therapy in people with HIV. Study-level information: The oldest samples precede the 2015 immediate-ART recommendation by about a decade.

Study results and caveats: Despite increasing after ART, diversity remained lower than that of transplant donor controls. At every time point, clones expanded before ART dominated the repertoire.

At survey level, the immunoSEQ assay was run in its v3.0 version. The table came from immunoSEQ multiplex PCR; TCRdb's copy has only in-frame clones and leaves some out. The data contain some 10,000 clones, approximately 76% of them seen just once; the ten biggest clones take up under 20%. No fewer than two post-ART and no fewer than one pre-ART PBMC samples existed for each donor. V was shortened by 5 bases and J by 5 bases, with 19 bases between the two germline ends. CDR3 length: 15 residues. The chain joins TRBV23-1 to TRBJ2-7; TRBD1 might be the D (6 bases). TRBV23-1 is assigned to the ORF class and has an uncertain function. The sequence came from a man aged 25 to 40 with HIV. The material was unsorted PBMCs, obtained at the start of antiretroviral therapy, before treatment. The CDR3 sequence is CASSYIPIQGDEQYF. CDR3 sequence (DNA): TGCGCCAGCAGTTACATACCGATACAGGGAGACGAGCAGTACTTC.